This T cell receptor beta chain derives from a study of cytomegalovirus exposure and HLA in healthy donors (dated by TCRdb to 2015 to 2018). For context, the study as a whole: An earlier analysis of roughly 570 of the donors reported over 250 Gb of sequence data and 117 million unique TCR beta sequences obtained from about 170 million T cells. Donor age, sex, ethnicity and CMV serostatus were collected together with the repertoire data. All discovery cohort repertoires had been generated on a single sequencing platform. The study was designed to test whether signatures of past pathogen exposure could be identified by cataloging public T cell receptors. The study used immunosequencing to profile the T cell repertoires of approximately 630 subjects and linked those repertoires to cytomegalovirus serostatus. High-throughput TCR immunosequencing, statistical association of individual TCRs with disease status, and machine learning were combined to predict cytomegalovirus infection status. In a later analysis, previously published TCR beta repertoires from more than 500 donors were re-analyzed and high-resolution HLA genotyping was added so that TCR occurrence patterns could be studied. A separate validation cohort of over a hundred different subjects was used in addition to the approximately 640-subject first cohort. In an earlier analysis of a few hundred of the donors, high-throughput TCR beta sequencing was used to judge whether each TCR beta V gene segment behaved as functional or pseudogenic. In a later genetic analysis, genome-wide SNP genotypes for about 65% of the roughly 670 donors were used, and that subset was treated as a discovery cohort. The later analysis used no new phenotypic data to find candidate immune exposures, relying instead on TCR beta sequences and their occurrence across donors. HLA typing covered class I and class II loci at four-digit resolution. About five DR-DQ haplotypes were treated as single units for association and clustering because of strong linkage in the cohort. Among the roughly 390 genotyped donors, approximately 81% belonged to the genetic ancestry cluster associated with self-reported Caucasian donors. About 280 gigabases of sequencing data and around 85 million unique TCR sequences made up an early release that covered under 750 HLA-typed donors. The number of donors typed differed by locus, with about 629-630 for A, B, C, DRB1 and DQB1, roughly 550 for DQA1, approximately 570 for DPA1, and roughly 450 for DPB1. On average, about 200,000 unique TCR beta nucleotide sequences were sequenced per donor among roughly 430 genotyped donors of the cohort, with 15% to 20% of those sequences being non-productive. What the study reported, not specific to this receptor: Linkage disequilibrium might explain the correlated functional status among segregating V segments, but an unknown experimental factor could not be ruled out. In the study, about 150 TCR beta chains were listed as associated with cytomegalovirus. In an earlier analysis of over 550 of the donors, most TCR beta V segments were observed in productive rearrangements about 90% or about 30% of the time, broadly matching IMGT annotations. According to a later analysis, TCR association rates differed among HLA loci, with DRB1 alleles showing the most associated TCRs and HLA-C alleles showing the fewest. This cohort had only TCR beta chains sequenced, and the lack of alpha or paired-chain data limited which features could be detected. According to a later genetic analysis, donors in an Asian-associated ancestry cluster had fewer N-insertions in productive TCRs than the approximately 630-donor mean. A further reported finding was that TCR beta sequences accurately predicted the HLA-A and HLA-B alleles for most subjects in the first cohort. Seventeen rarely observed V segments, including chromosome 9 orphons, were excluded from the earlier analysis of approximately 600 of the donors because counts were too low. Specific HLA alleles were associated with around 18,000 TCR beta sequences at a false discovery rate of 0.05 in a later analysis. While some public TCRs were present in many individuals, most TCR sequences turned up only very rarely across donors. Some IMGT-functional V segments, including TRBV6-2 and TRBV6-3, could not be told apart with the 87-base-pair reads, so those segments were excluded. According to the authors, the approach could potentially be generalized to other disease states and immunological phenotypes. The sequencing pipeline was judged likely to have produced a cluster of highly shared sequence variants as a technical artifact. Several of the top co-occurrence clusters appeared to be linked to parvovirus B19, influenza, CMV and Epstein-Barr virus, according to a later analysis. An association between a missense DCLRE1C variant and V-gene and J-gene trimming of TCR beta chains was found in a later genetic analysis and replicated in an independent cohort. Because HLA typing was missing for some donors at each locus, association tests included only the typed subset. For the cohort, immune exposure information was limited to CMV serostatus. In a later analysis, HLA-associated TCR beta chains were found to be more clonally expanded and to have lower generation probabilities than equally common non-associated chains. A few of the identified cytomegalovirus-associated TCR beta chains were confirmed in vitro to be specific for cytomegalovirus antigens. According to a later analysis, most CMV-associated TCR beta chains appeared to be HLA-restricted, and the HLA associations seemed to be driven largely by CMV exposure. The classifier was reported to diagnose cytomegalovirus status with high specificity and sensitivity in both the original and validation cohorts. Strong co-occurrence of HLA alleles, especially DR and DQ, made assigning TCR associations to individual alleles difficult. Presence/absence analyses assumed roughly uniform sequencing depth across donors, an assumption that may not hold.

Libraries were prepared through the immunoSEQ multiplex PCR assay. For the multiplex PCR, a mixture combining 60 forward primers for TCR Vbeta segments and 13 reverse primers for TCR Jbeta segments was used. Amplification of the CDR3 region of rearranged TCR beta genes was performed with a multiplex PCR assay on genomic DNA. On the Illumina HiSeq System, the amplified TCR beta libraries were sequenced as 87-base-pair reads. The original methods were these. A later analysis tallied 75 million to 95 million unique TCR beta chains across the 660 or so repertoires, and around 12 million of those chains were shared by two or more donors. Raw reads were error-corrected and collapsed into unique sequences with a nearest-neighbor algorithm that merged closely related sequences to remove PCR and sequencing errors. CDR3 sequences were aligned to IMGT reference sequences to assign V, D and J gene segments. Each retained sequence needed at least a six-nucleotide match to both a V gene segment and a J gene segment. A rearrangement was called productive if the CDR3 had no stop codons and remained in frame with V and J, and every other rearrangement was called non-productive. CDR3 was defined by IMGT convention, running from the second conserved V-encoded cysteine to the conserved J-encoded phenylalanine. The earlier analysis of about 500 of the donors excluded sequences that lacked an unambiguous match to a single V gene segment. In an earlier analysis of more than 500 of the donors, a V segment was called functional when productive rearrangements were above 56.7%, and segregating when the standard deviation between donors exceeded 5%. To diagnose cytomegalovirus status from the catalog of TCR beta chain sequences, a statistical classification framework was built. In a later analysis, V and J genes were assigned by comparing TCR nucleotide sequences against IMGT/GENE-DB human TR gene sequences. A later analysis assigned CDR3 sequences and most-parsimonious VDJ recombination scenarios with the TCRdist pipeline. A later analysis defined each TCR beta chain by its CDR3 amino acid sequence plus V-gene family, and excluded reads lacking a unique V-gene family. To address suspected cross-contamination and a sequencing artifact, a later analysis removed approximately 600 highly shared, low-generation-probability nucleotide sequences. In a later analysis, a clonal expansion index was calculated for each public chain from normalized within-repertoire ranks of inferred template counts. A later analysis computed generation probabilities with a VDJ recombination model fitted to out-of-frame rearrangements, and checked the results against IGoR. In a later analysis, TCR-TCR, TCR-HLA and TCR-CMV co-occurrence was scored with hypergeometric tests, and a repertoire-size bias correction was applied to TCR pairs. To estimate false discovery rates, a later analysis permuted the HLA or CMV assignments 20 times. In a later analysis, co-occurring TCRs were grouped using DBSCAN, with TCRdist sequence similarity added in when clustering inside HLA-allele-positive subsets. For co-occurrence clustering, repertoires with fewer than 30,000 or more than 120,000 public chains were excluded, along with a handful of repertoires with anomalous nucleotide sharing. The clones in this table, taken by TCRdb from immuneACCESS, are in-frame only. Not every clone is retained; where verified, under half of the shortfall comes from an unresolved V gene, and the cause of the rest is unknown. The V and J calls and clone size come from that table; D and trimming were worked out from the DNA. This sample lists about 62,000 clones; approximately 80% were detected once. The ten largest clones add up to 2.5% to 3% of the sample.

The cohort comprised 670 or so healthy bone marrow donors. All cohort members were sampled while nominally healthy, although unrecorded immune exposures were likely present. The donor was CMV seronegative and was included in the group of 352 seronegative cohort members. Each donor provided a peripheral blood sample, and peripheral blood mononuclear cells were used for TCR beta sequencing. The Qiagen DNeasy Blood Extraction Kit was used to extract genomic DNA from the blood cell samples. Of note for this clone: No antigen is known for it. No much larger clone exists at a distance of one base, and base qualities are not known.

The germline ends are 11 bases apart after V is trimmed by 5 bases and J by 7 bases. Measured from the cysteine to the phenylalanine, the CDR3 is 12 residues long. The retained sequence is limited to the CDR3, 36 bases, with the frame set at the first base. In the germline V gene, CDR1 corresponds to SGHAT and CDR2 to FQNNGV. This receptor was obtained from a woman aged 25 to 39 in good health and CMV-seronegative. Rearrangement joined TRBV11-2 to TRBJ1-1; a tentative D call is TRBD1 (5 bases match). The sequencing sample was made of PBMCs. The DNA sequence is given as TGTGCCAGCAGCCGGACGACAGTTGAAGCTTTCTTT. Its protein is CASSRTTVEAFF.